Below are 14 T cell receptor beta chains sequenced from a single sample in a study of blood T cells in healthy people across ages. Through a sample-barcoded 5' primer and a J-beta primer mix, a second PCR was run for roughly 7 to 11 cycles. TCRdb re-called the 5' RACE reads through MiXCR, storing one row per CDR3 protein. The sample has more than 750,000 distinct CDR3 sequences, about 28% seen once. This sample also belongs to another study, concerning T cells of mothers and their children.

Sequencing input: blood. The receptors here all came from a woman in her forties in good health.

The gene calls are TRBV20-1 and TRBJ2-3; the match to TRBD1 covers 7 bases. CDR3 size: 15 residues. Per the germline V gene, CDR1 is DFQATT and CDR2 is SNEGSKA (reference sequence). V gave up 0 bases and J gave up 2 bases; unmatched junction bases: 5. Here the CDR3 DNA reads TGCAGTGCTAGAGATTCACAGGGGCTCACAGATACGCAGTATTTT. Protein: CSARDSQGLTDTQYF.

This clonotype was seen a handful of times. V usage is TRBV4-3 and J usage is TRBJ1-1; D possibly corresponds to TRBD1 (6 bases). V lost 3 bases and J 3 bases, leaving 11 bases between the germline ends. Germline CDR1 is LGHNA and CDR2 is YSLEER. There are 14 residues in the CDR3. CDR3 loop: CASSQGAQYTEAFF. CDR3 nucleotides: TGCGCCAGCAGCCAGGGGGCCCAATACACTGAAGCTTTCTTT.

V gene TRBV20-1 combines with J gene TRBJ1-4; 10 bases align to TRBD1. This CDR3 contains 14 residues. The germline V gene encodes CDR1 DFQATT and CDR2 SNEGSKA (reference sequence). V dropped 5 bases and J dropped 7; count of bases not matched to a gene: 7. The CDR3, as DNA: TGCAGTGCTCTTGGGGGACAGGGGTTTGAAAAACTGTTTTTT. As protein: CSALGGQGFEKLFF.

The rearrangement uses TRBV7-9 and TRBJ1-4, with D uncertain. CDR3 length equals 15 residues. V lost 9 bases to trimming and J lost 0 bases, with 14 bases between them. Germline loops: CDR1 SEHNR, CDR2 FQNEAQ (reference sequence). The CDR3 sequence: CASREVPTTNEKLFF. DNA for the CDR3: TGTGCCAGTCGCGAGGTTCCCACAACTAATGAAAAACTGTTTTTT.

This clonotype came up once. J is TRBJ1-1 and V is TRBV6-5, with 8 bases lining up with TRBD1. After removal of 0 bases from V and 10 bases from J, the junction contained 4 bases not matched to a gene. Germline CDR1 MNHEY, CDR2 SVGAGI. CDR3 length: 13 residues. The CDR3 here is CASSYSTGELAFF. The DNA of the CDR3 is TGTGCCAGCAGTTACTCGACAGGGGAGTTAGCTTTCTTT.

The rearrangement uses TRBV7-9 and TRBJ1-5; tentatively, D is TRBD1 (6 bases). Germline CDR1 SEHNR, CDR2 FQNEAQ (reference sequence). CDR3 length: 15 residues. Trimming took 5 bases from V and 3 from J, leaving 14 bases between them. The CDR3 is CASSMGAGYNQPQHF. The CDR3 coding sequence is TGTGCCAGCAGCATGGGGGCAGGGTACAATCAGCCCCAGCATTTT.

A note on this clonotype: This may arise from a read error, as a much more abundant clone is one base away. The chain uses TRBV5-1 and TRBJ2-5; D gene ambiguous. CDR1 and CDR2 from the germline V gene are SGHRS and YFSETQ. The CDR3 sequence is 13 residues long. CDR3 DNA sequence: TGCGTCAGCAGCTTGATGGATCAAGAGACCCAGTACTTC. Residues: CVSSLMDQETQYF.

The gene calls are TRBV20-1 and TRBJ1-1; 9 nucleotides align to TRBD1. The CDR3 covers 13 residues. Germline CDR1 and CDR2: DFQATT and SNEGSKA (reference sequence). The trim removed 5 bases at V and 1 base at J, leaving 2 bases unmatched. The CDR3 DNA follows: TGCAGTGCTTGGACAGGGGAGAACACTGAAGCTTTCTTT. Translation: CSAWTGENTEAFF.

In this sample, this clonotype turned up a few times. CDR3 sequence: CASSSSNNREKLFF. In DNA form, the CDR3 reads TGTGCCAGCAGTTCATCGAATAATCGAGAAAAACTGTTTTTT. The chain joins TRBV27 to TRBJ1-4, with D hard to call. The CDR3 extends over 14 amino acids. Trimming stripped 4 bases from V and 8 bases from J, with 14 bases between. The germline CDR1 and CDR2 sequences are MNHEY and SMNVEV (reference sequence).

This clonotype was found a few times. A junction end diverges from the germline sequence, so it may reflect a read error. The rearrangement links TRBV18 to TRBJ1-2; D might be TRBD1 (5 bases). The CDR3 covers 15 residues. The germline V gene has CDR1 KGHSH and CDR2 LQKENI. The CDR3 DNA reads TGTGTCAGCTCACCACAGGACCGACCTAACTATGGCTACACCTTC. This translates into CVSSPQDRPNYGYTF.

This clonotype has only a few counts. It may be a read error: a sequence one base away is much more abundant. This chain uses TRBV6-6 with TRBJ2-5; TRBD1 might be the D (6 bases). Deletions cut 0 bases from V and 4 bases from J, with 18 bases between. Germline loops: CDR1 MNHNY, CDR2 SVGAGI (reference sequence). CDR3 length: 17 amino acids. In DNA form, the CDR3 reads TGTGCCAGCAGTTACTCTTCGGGGCAGGGGAAAGCAGAGACCCAGTACTTC. This translates into CASSYSSGQGKAETQYF.

This clonotype was seen many times. The J gene is TRBJ2-5, the V gene TRBV7-9, with 10 bases that match TRBD1. V lost 7 bases, J lost 1 base, and 3 bases stayed unmatched. Germline V CDR1 and CDR2: SEHNR, FQNEAQ (reference sequence). The CDR3 contains 14 residues. CDR3 in DNA: TGTGCCAGCAAGAGGACAGGGGGCCAAGAGACCCAGTACTTC. This encodes CASKRTGGQETQYF.

This clonotype was counted ten times or more. This chain uses TRBV29-1 with TRBJ1-2; no firm D call. This CDR3 has 12 amino acids. V lost 7 bases and J 5 bases, leaving 14 bases between the germline ends. From germline, CDR1 is SQVTM and CDR2 ANQGSEA. CDR3 loop: CSGTQQSYGYTF. The CDR3 DNA is TGCAGCGGGACTCAGCAGTCATATGGCTACACCTTC.

This clonotype was seen ten or more times. DNA for the CDR3: TGTGCCAGTAACAACGGGGGGGCGCCCACCGGGGAGCTGTTTTTT. This codes for CASNNGGAPTGELFF. The chain joins TRBV19 to TRBJ2-2, with 8 bases matching TRBD2. Trimming removed 7 bases from V and 4 bases from J; junction bases left unmatched: 8. The CDR3 has 15 amino acids. Germline V CDR1 and CDR2: LNHDA, SQIVND (reference sequence). Filled out from reference TRBV19 and TRBJ2-2, the complete variable domain reads DGGITQSPKYLFRKEGQNVTLSCEQNLNHDAMYWYRQDPGQGLRLIYYSQIVNDFQKGDIAEGYSVSREKKESFPLTVTSAQKNPTAFYLCASNNGGAPTGELFFGEGSRLTVL.